This T cell receptor beta chain was sequenced for a study of blood T cell repertoires in COVID-19. Study-wide background: COVID-19 samples, acute and convalescent, were from the United States, Italy and Spain. PBMCs, B-cell-depleted T cells, or T cells were the source of the cDNA or gDNA that made up the material.

As processed by the authors: Reference gene primer amplification gave estimated nucleated cell counts. Data came from immunoSEQ multiplex PCR; TCRdb stores just in-frame clones and leaves some out. Clone size and the V and J calls come from that table; the DNA yielded D and trimming. The sample yields a few hundred thousand clones, over 70% seen once. The germline gives CDR1 SNHLY, CDR2 FYNNEI. The J segment lost 1 base and the V segment lost 9 bases, leaving 8 bases of the junction unmatched. The CDR3 is 15 residues long. The chain combines TRBV2 with TRBJ1-1, with 10 bases matching TRBD1. The sequence was collected from a woman in her forties or fifties with acute or convalescent COVID-19. The sequencing sample was made of peripheral blood. CDR3 sequence: CASDRQGASNTEAFF. DNA of the CDR3: TGTGCCAGTGATAGACAGGGGGCCTCGAACACTGAAGCTTTCTTT.